Included here is one TCR beta chain sequence, with context. Antigen: not known. These data belong to a study of long-term antiretroviral therapy in people with HIV. Study conclusions and caveats: Blood was collected between the mid-2000s and the late 2010s, possibly under older ART regimens. Compared with controls, HIV repertoires showed narrower CDR3 length ranges. The repertoire was dominated at all time points by clones expanded before ART.

Survey level was the resolution at which the v3.0 immunoSEQ assay ran. Produced via immunoSEQ multiplex PCR; TCRdb's table is partial and in-frame only. Counted here are about 19,000 clones, roughly 87% occurring once; the ten biggest clones make up over 4%. Participants with HIV, all of them, were treated in the United States. Per germline, CDR1 MNHEY and CDR2 SVGAGI. The CDR3 covers 15 residues. Germline trimming cut 5 bases from V and 2 bases from J; bases unmatched to any gene: 6. Material: unsorted PBMCs, obtained 2.1 years after starting antiretroviral therapy. The V call is TRBV6-5, the J call TRBJ1-2, with 9 bases matching TRBD1. The source of this sequence is a man aged 18 to 29 with HIV. CDR3 DNA: TGTGCCAGCAGTAACCCGGGACAGGGAAACTATGGCTACACCTTC. It specifies CASSNPGQGNYGYTF.